Shown below are 14 T cell receptor beta chains from a single sample sequenced in a study of CD8 T cells in ankylosing spondylitis. Each CDR3 protein gets one entry after TCRdb re-called the 5' RACE reads with MiXCR. The sample has 250,000 to 350,000 distinct CDR3 sequences, under 25% seen once; the top ten hold around 3.2%. The sequencing input was blood, either unsorted or a sorted T cell fraction (not recorded which). These receptors came from a female donor with ankylosing spondylitis or in good health (not recorded which).

This clonotype was detected a few times. This chain links TRBV11-2 with TRBJ2-7, with 7 nucleotides matching TRBD2. Germline V CDR1 and CDR2: SGHAT, FQNNGV. Trimming removed 0 bases from V and 1 base from J; junction bases left unmatched: 6. This CDR3 region has 16 residues. The CDR3 DNA is TGTGCCAGCAGCTTAGATTCGGGAGGCAGATCCTACGAGCAGTACTTC. Protein product: CASSLDSGGRSYEQYF.

The chain links TRBV5-1 to TRBJ2-5; 12 nucleotides match TRBD2. Germline-derived CDR1 and CDR2 are SGHRS and YFSETQ. This CDR3 is 16 amino acids long. V was pared by 3 bases and J by 2 bases, with 5 bases of the junction left unmatched. CDR3 amino acids: CASSSRTSGTQETQYF. The CDR3 DNA sequence: TGCGCCAGCAGCTCCCGGACTAGCGGGACTCAAGAGACCCAGTACTTC.

The chain links TRBV5-6 to TRBJ2-3; D not certain. V lost 2 bases to trimming and J lost 4 bases, with 5 bases between them. CDR3 length: 12 amino acids. The V gene's germline CDR1 is SGHDT and CDR2 YYEEEE. The CDR3 loop reads CASSLFPDTQYF. The CDR3 DNA follows: TGTGCCAGCAGCTTATTCCCAGATACGCAGTATTTT.

This rearrangement joins TRBV6-1 to TRBJ2-6; D may be TRBD2 (6 bases). The germline CDR1 and CDR2 sequences are MNHNS and SASEGT. The CDR3 extends over 15 amino acids. V was cut by 2 bases and J by 2 bases, with 7 bases left in between. The CDR3 bases are TGTGCCAGCAGTGAAAGGAGGGCTGGGGCCAACGTCCTGACTTTC. Amino acid sequence: CASSERRAGANVLTF.

The genes are TRBV7-9 and TRBJ1-1; 7 bases map to TRBD1. The germline V gene encodes CDR1 SEHNR and CDR2 FQNEAQ (reference sequence). The CDR3 runs to 15 residues. V was pared by 8 bases and J by 2 bases, with 11 bases of the junction left unmatched. CDR3 DNA: TGTGCCAGCGCCAACGGGAGAGGGGGCAACACTGAAGCTTTCTTT. It specifies CASANGRGGNTEAFF.

This clonotype was observed a handful of times. This rearrangement joins TRBV5-1 to TRBJ2-7, with 9 bases lining up with TRBD2. Germline CDR1 reads SGHRS; CDR2 reads YFSETQ. Trimming at V came to 0 bases and at J to 2 bases, leaving 3 bases not matched to a gene. This CDR3 has 15 residues. DNA of the CDR3: TGCGCCAGCAGCTTGGCGGCTAGCGGGGCCTACGAGCAGTACTTC. Its translation: CASSLAASGAYEQYF.

The genes are TRBV6-4 and TRBJ2-4, with D perhaps assigned TRBD1 or TRBD2 (5 bases each). V was clipped by 4 bases and J by 0 bases, with 19 bases between them. Germline CDR1 MRHNA, CDR2 SNTAGT. The CDR3 consists of 18 residues. The CDR3 loop is CASSGDRQTTLAKNIQYF. The CDR3 region has the DNA TGTGCCAGCAGTGGGGACCGACAGACCACTCTAGCCAAAAACATTCAGTACTTC.

The chain's CDR3 is CASSAQLGQNGYTF. In DNA form, the CDR3 reads TGTGCCAGCAGCGCCCAGCTCGGACAAAATGGCTACACCTTC. The chain links TRBV9 to TRBJ1-2, with TRBD1 as a possible D gene (5 bases). The CDR3 extends over 14 amino acids. CDR1 and CDR2 (germline): SGDLS, YYNGEE. The germline V and J ends were trimmed by 3 bases and 6 bases, with 15 bases remaining between them.

The chain combines TRBV6-5 with TRBJ1-1, with TRBD1 as a possible D gene (5 bases). In germline, CDR1 is MNHEY, CDR2 SVGAGI. Between the trimmed V and J ends, which lost 3 bases and 0 bases, there was a span of 8 bases. This CDR3 has 14 residues. CDR3 bases: TGTGCCAGCAGTTATCCAGGGTTGAACACTGAAGCTTTCTTT. The encoded protein is CASSYPGLNTEAFF.

This sequence joins TRBV20-1 and TRBJ2-7; D not resolved. CDR3 length: 15 residues. The V end lost 5 bases, the J end lost 0 bases, and 17 bases lay between the germline ends. From germline, CDR1 is DFQATT and CDR2 SNEGSKA (reference sequence). The DNA for the CDR3 is TGCAGTGCTCCTCGGCGCCTCCCTGGCTCCTACGAGCAGTACTTC. Its translation: CSAPRRLPGSYEQYF.

This clonotype was seen more than once but under ten times. J is TRBJ2-7 and V is TRBV5-5; D possibly corresponds to TRBD2 (5 bases). The V gene lost 0 bases and the J gene lost 5 bases, with 15 bases spanning the gap. This CDR3 is 15 amino acids long. Germline-derived CDR1 and CDR2 are SGHKS and YYEKEE (reference sequence). The CDR3: CASSLELEVFNEQYF. The CDR3 DNA is TGTGCCAGCAGCTTGGAACTAGAGGTCTTCAACGAGCAGTACTTC.

V gene TRBV7-2 combines with J gene TRBJ2-3, with D tentatively TRBD2 (6 bases). Germline assignment: CDR1 SGHTA and CDR2 FQGNSA. Trimming pared 6 bases from V and 6 bases from J, leaving 19 bases between. This CDR3 region has 15 residues. The CDR3 nucleotides read TGTGCCAGCAGGTTATTTAGCGGACCCACGGATACGCAGTATTTT. Amino acids: CASRLFSGPTDTQYF.

This chain uses TRBV6-6 with TRBJ1-3, with D possibly matching TRBD1 (6 bases). There are 13 residues in the CDR3. The V end lost 5 bases, the J end lost 4 bases, and 9 bases lay between the germline ends. Germline loops: CDR1 MNHNY, CDR2 SVGAGI (reference sequence). The chain's CDR3 is CASSTGRGNTIYF. Written as DNA, the CDR3 is TGTGCCAGCAGTACAGGGAGGGGAAACACCATATATTTT.

Points on this clonotype: At one of its ends the junction is not consistent with the germline gene, which may arise from a read error. The chain carries TRBV10-1 and TRBJ2-7; 7 bases agree with TRBD1. The CDR3 spans 13 residues. The germline CDR1 and CDR2 sequences are WNHNN and SYGVQD (reference sequence). The CDR3 region has the DNA TGCGCCAGCTCGGACAGGCTCTCAGGCGAGCTGTACTTC. This sequence encodes CASSDRLSGELYF.